One sample yielded the 18 T cell receptor beta chains listed below, sequenced in a study of T cell repertoires in cytomegalovirus infection. TCRdb itself ran the reads through MiXCR, one entry per CDR3 protein. The table shows about 140,000 distinct CDR3 sequences, with approximately 5.9% occurring only once. The specimen was PBMCs. These receptor sequences come from a human donor in good health (CMV status not recorded). Some clones in this sample may be carry-over from other donors' samples.

The sample holds many counts of this clonotype. The chain carries TRBV28 and TRBJ2-1; 8 bases fit TRBD2. Germline CDR1 MDHEN, CDR2 SYDVKM. CDR3 length equals 17 residues. Trimming at V came to 6 bases and at J to 7 bases, leaving 17 bases not matched to a gene. The CDR3 loop is CASSARRAGGLRNEQFF. The CDR3 bases are TGTGCCAGCAGCGCCCGGAGGGCGGGGGGCCTAAGGAATGAGCAGTTCTTC. Full variable domain (rest looked up from reference TRBV28 and TRBJ2-1): DVKVTQSSRYLVKRTGEKVFLECVQDMDHENMFWYRQDPGLGLRLIYFSYDVKMKEKGDIPEGYSVSREKKERFSLILESASTNQTSMYLCASSARRAGGLRNEQFFGPGTRLTVL.

This clonotype appeared many times. The chain is built from TRBV7-2 and TRBJ2-7; 8 positions agree with TRBD1. This CDR3 is built from 15 residues. The V gene end was trimmed by 2 bases and the J gene end by 3 bases; junction bases not matched to a gene: 6. Germline CDR1 reads SGHTA; CDR2 reads FQGNSA. The CDR3 protein is CASSLPVGQGYEQYF. The CDR3 DNA reads as TGTGCCAGCAGCTTACCGGTAGGACAGGGCTACGAGCAGTACTTC.

The genes are TRBV6-2 or TRBV6-3 and TRBJ2-3; a weak D match, TRBD2 (6 bases). Trimming shortened V by 0 bases and J by 1 base, and 11 bases separated the two germline ends. CDR3 length: 16 residues. CDR1 and CDR2 from the germline V gene are MNHEY and SVGEGT. CDR3 loop: CASSYSLGTRTDTQYF. CDR3 nucleotides: TGTGCCAGCAGTTACTCCCTAGGGACTCGCACAGATACGCAGTATTTT.

This clonotype was recorded a few times. This chain uses TRBV4-2 with TRBJ1-1; TRBD1 matches at 10 bases. Losses at the gene ends were 5 bases for V and 6 bases for J; bases not matched to a gene: 9. The CDR3 length is 15 residues. The germline CDR1 and CDR2 sequences are LGHNA and YNFKEQ. The CDR3 nucleotides read TGTGCCAGCAGCACGGCGGTCGGACAGGGGGCTGAAGCTTTCTTT. It specifies CASSTAVGQGAEAFF.

This rearrangement joins TRBV2 to TRBJ2-7; perhaps TRBD2 as D (6 bases). Germline V CDR1 and CDR2: SNHLY, FYNNEI. This CDR3 has 12 residues. Trimming removed 9 bases at V and 2 bases at J, with 11 bases between. The CDR3 coding sequence is TGTGCCAGTGGGGGGATGACCTACGAGCAGTACTTC. Translated, it gives CASGGMTYEQYF.

This clonotype was seen many times. The chain carries TRBV4-3 and TRBJ1-1; D is undetermined. This CDR3 is built from 13 residues. Trimming shortened V by 4 bases and J by 5 bases, and 11 bases separated the two germline ends. Germline CDR1 reads LGHNA; CDR2 reads YSLEER. The CDR3 is CASSRGLRTEAFF. CDR3 DNA sequence: TGCGCCAGCAGCCGCGGACTTCGGACTGAAGCTTTCTTT.

This clonotype was counted ten times or more. The rearrangement joins TRBV7-2 to TRBJ2-4; 7 bases match TRBD2. In germline, CDR1 is SGHTA, CDR2 FQGNSA. CDR3 length: 15 residues. V lost 1 base, J lost 2 bases, and 2 bases stayed unmatched. The CDR3 loop is CASSLGGGSKNIQYF. The CDR3 nucleotides are TGTGCCAGCAGCTTAGGGGGAGGGTCCAAAAACATTCAGTACTTC.

With regard to this clonotype: A much larger clone differs from this one at a single base, so this may be a read error. The chain couples TRBV7-6 to TRBJ2-7, with TRBD2 identical over 11 bases. Trimming cost V 3 bases and J 7 bases; bases outside gene matches: 5. CDR3 size: 14 residues. The V gene's germline CDR1 is SGHVS and CDR2 FNYEAQ. The CDR3 nucleotides read TGTGCCAGCAGCTTCGATAGCGGGGGGGGGGAGCAGTACTTC. This encodes CASSFDSGGGEQYF.

With regard to this clonotype: A read error is possible here, since a much larger clone lies one base away. The gene calls are TRBV5-1 and TRBJ1-2; D gene unclear. CDR1 and CDR2 (germline): SGHRS, YFSETQ. This CDR3 contains 13 residues. V lost 3 bases to trimming and J lost 4 bases, with 10 bases between them. The CDR3 nucleotides read TGCGCCAGCAGCTCGGGGATATCCTATGGCTACACCTTC. Protein product: CASSSGISYGYTF.

This clonotype was seen a few times. V gene TRBV24-1 combines with J gene TRBJ2-1; the D gene is possibly TRBD1 (5 bases). Germline CDR1 KGHDR, CDR2 SFDVKD. Trimming stripped 4 bases from V and 10 bases from J, with 13 bases between. The CDR3 length is 13 residues. The CDR3 DNA is TGTGCCACCAGTGACTCCCAGGGTTACGAGCAGTTCTTC. As protein: CATSDSQGYEQFF.

The table lists this clonotype with many counts. The V gene is TRBV7-8, the J gene TRBJ2-5, with D possibly matching TRBD2 (7 bases). The V end lost 7 bases, the J end lost 1 base, and 19 bases lay between the germline ends. The CDR3 runs 16 residues. CDR1 is SGHVS, CDR2 FQNEAQ, per germline. The CDR3 spells CASNVRGGGPQETQYF. Written as DNA, the CDR3 is TGTGCCAGCAACGTTCGGGGCGGGGGCCCCCAAGAGACCCAGTACTTC.

The sample holds many counts of this clonotype. The chain couples TRBV14 to TRBJ2-7; D may be TRBD2 (5 bases). CDR1 and CDR2 from the germline V gene are SGHDN and FVKESK. The CDR3 runs 16 residues. V lost 2 bases to trimming and J lost 3 bases, with 17 bases between them. In nucleotides, the CDR3 is TGTGCCAGCAGCCAAACCGGGGTGGTGGCACTCTACGAGCAGTACTTC. Translated, it gives CASSQTGVVALYEQYF.

This clonotype was detected many times. This sequence joins TRBV6-1 and TRBJ2-1; possibly TRBD2 for D (6 bases). Trimming pared 10 bases from V and 4 bases from J, leaving 17 bases between. Germline CDR1 MNHNS, CDR2 SASEGT. The CDR3 consists of 14 residues. CDR3 coding DNA: TGTGCCACCCAGGCGGGACGGCGTTACAATGAGCAGTTCTTC. Its translation is CATQAGRRYNEQFF.

This clonotype was found many times. This chain connects TRBV29-1 to TRBJ1-1; unclear D gene. Trimming took off 6 bases at V and 1 base at J, with 9 bases between the two ends. The CDR3 has 12 residues. Germline V gene sequence: CDR1 SQVTM, CDR2 ANQGSEA. DNA of the CDR3: TGCAGCGTATCGGAGGGGAACACTGAAGCTTTCTTT. Its translation: CSVSEGNTEAFF. Full variable domain (outside the CDR3, taken from reference TRBV29-1 and TRBJ1-1): SAVISQKPSRDICQRGTSLTIQCQVDSQVTMMFWYRQQPGQSLTLIATANQGSEATYESGFVIDKFPISRPNLTFSTLTVSNMSPEDSSIYLCSVSEGNTEAFFGQGTRLTVV.

The CDR3 DNA reads as TGTGCCAGCAGTGTATGGGAGGGGGCTGAAGCTTTCTTT. Amino acid sequence: CASSVWEGAEAFF. The chain has TRBV6-1 and TRBJ1-1; D may be TRBD1 (6 bases). Germline V gene data show CDR1 as MNHNS and CDR2 as SASEGT. V dropped 4 bases and J dropped 6 bases, with 12 bases sitting between them. CDR3 length equals 13 residues.

This clonotype was detected many times. The chain employs TRBV6-2 or TRBV6-3 and TRBJ1-1, with D uncertain. CDR3 length: 14 residues. V was pared by 6 bases and J by 0 bases, with 11 bases between. From germline, CDR1 is MNHEY and CDR2 SVGEGT. The CDR3 spells CASSPWLLNTEAFF. CDR3 DNA sequence: TGTGCCAGCAGCCCCTGGTTACTGAACACTGAAGCTTTCTTT.

This clonotype turned up a few times. CDR3 sequence reads: CASSWTSGGEYEQYF. The CDR3 DNA reads TGCGCCAGCAGCTGGACTAGCGGGGGGGAGTACGAGCAGTACTTC. The chain uses TRBV5-1 and TRBJ2-7, with 15 bases aligning to TRBD2. Per the germline V gene, CDR1 is SGHRS and CDR2 is YFSETQ. This CDR3 spans 15 amino acids. V lost 3 bases to trimming and J lost 4 bases; unmatched junction nucleotides: 2.

Ten or more counts support this clonotype. The genes are TRBV2 and TRBJ1-5; the D gene is possibly TRBD1 (6 bases). CDR1 and CDR2 from the germline V gene are SNHLY and FYNNEI. The V end lost 8 bases, the J end lost 2 bases, and 10 bases lay between the germline ends. This CDR3 comprises 13 residues. The CDR3 reads CASRPGGNQPQHF. Written as DNA, the CDR3 is TGTGCCAGCCGGCCAGGGGGCAATCAGCCCCAGCATTTT.